These T cell receptor beta chains were read from a single sample in a study of graft-versus-host responses after intestinal transplantation. Clones were sequenced by immunoSEQ multiplex PCR, and TCRdb holds only the in-frame ones, with some missing. The sample shows roughly 25,000 clones, under 45% of them seen only once. Material: alloreactive CD4+ T cells from a mixed lymphocyte reaction culture, obtained before intestinal transplant. Every receptor here comes from a human patient who received an intestinal transplant. Each CDR3 is given with its conserved first and last residue.

V gene | CDR3 protein
TRBV4-1 | CASSQVGLTGRTSQHF
TRBV19 | CASSIGQGAYEQYF
TRBV10-1 | CASSGGQGRYEQYF
TRBV28 | CASNQGGQQYF
TRBV7-9 | CASSLTRARGYGYTF
TRBV12-2 | CASRCNPGQADSNQPQHF
TRBV5-4 | CASSLGTGWASPLHF
TRBV4-2 | CASSQDLLNYGYTF
TRBV29-1 | CSVESGAKNIQYF
TRBV10-1 | CASSERGTGNATNEKLFF
TRBV6-6 | CASSIRVGDQPQHF
TRBV5-1 | CASSSGTRTDTQYF
TRBV7-2 | CASSFVSGLDRNTIYF
TRBV28 | CASSTGLVEQYF
TRBV7-6 | CASSFVDRGPGDTQYF
TRBV9 | CASSPSPRGAYTEAFF
TRBV18 | CASSPELGSTDTQYF
TRBV7-9 | CASSRLAGGSGANVLTF
TRBV6-6 | CASRRDIHNEQFF
TRBV7-2 | CASSLGGLNGYTF
TRBV5-3 | CARSFRSRPGQGLNTIYF
TRBV5-1 | CASSLSNFLGGSPLHF
TRBV14 | CASSRRRTSTDTQYF
TRBV28 | CASSLTGPNQPQHF
TRBV6-6 | CASSYSPGWVTEAFF
TRBV28 | CASSLWGGEETQYF
TRBV30 | CAWSLLAGGRGTQYF
TRBV28 | CASNLNRYGYTF
TRBV5-8 | CASSLAGTYNEQFF
TRBV2 | CASRTGGYEQYF
TRBV19 | CASSPGQGAGSYEQYF
TRBV2 | CASSDHPGTSGSNEQYF
TRBV28 | CASITGRGQPQHF
TRBV5-4 | CASSLTGNTEAFF
TRBV4-3 | CASSQGEVAGSRTDTQYF
TRBV6-1 | CASSALRGGWGPGELFF
TRBV5-6 | CASSFTANYGYTF
TRBV10-1 | CASRYKGGTPAFF
TRBV7-9 | CASSFISYNTIYF
TRBV6-5 | CASRRTSGDVYEQYF
TRBV5-1 | CASSLVTGGPWRGEQFF
TRBV5-4 | CASSLEQGRWTEAFF
TRBV6-5 | CASSYSRTGKAFF
TRBV18 | CASSPRDIRYNEQFF
TRBV30 | CAWSARHLRVGWRETQYF
TRBV4-2 | CASSPTSNTGELFF
TRBV5-3 | CARSAEPGQQETQYF
TRBV6-4 | CASSWTYQAGGKNEQFF
TRBV7-9 | CASSQQAAPQHF